This T cell receptor (beta chain) was sequenced for a study of shared T cell receptors in the human thymus. This clone appeared a single time. Using immunoSEQ multiplex PCR, the repertoire was profiled, and TCRdb retains in-frame clones only, with some absent. Of hundreds of thousands of clones listed, around 87% are singletons. V lost 3 bases and J lost 5; bases outside the gene matches: 6. The CDR3 is 14 amino acids. Germline assignment: CDR1 MDHEN and CDR2 SYDVKM. These same records also appear under a second study, on human thymus T cells. This second study says: Healthy Finnish infants undergoing corrective surgery for congenital heart defects were used as donors. Corrective heart surgery yielded the resections from which the thymus tissue came. Among thymic and blood repertoires, usage of V and J genes appeared biased. Related studies noted strongly shared thymic repertoires across unrelated people.

Sequencing was performed on thymocytes. The source of this sequence is a boy under two years old with a congenital heart defect. The chain joins TRBV28 to TRBJ1-2; the match to TRBD1 covers 7 bases. The chain's CDR3 is CASSLRQGGYGYTF. Written as DNA, the CDR3 is TGTGCCAGCAGTTTGAGGCAGGGGGGATATGGCTACACCTTC.